The sequence of this T cell receptor (beta chain) was determined in a study of regulatory T cells in long-lasting Graves disease. Broader study findings: Persistent disease showed a preference for TRBV28, TRBJ1-2 and TRBJ2-5. Patients with persistent disease shared 2,741 public clonotypes, outpacing the 966 shared by new patients.

TCR beta libraries were built with iRepertoire HTBI primers and Arm-PCR of CDR3 regions. TCRdb reanalysed the multiplex PCR reads using MiXCR and keeps one entry per CDR3 protein. The sample shows approximately 460,000 distinct CDR3 sequences, over 15% of them seen only once. This clonotype was seen ten or more times. Antigen unknown. Time point meaning: newly diagnosed GD, antithyroid drugs for less than 3 months. PBMC RNA served as the TCR library source. The CDR3 covers 15 residues. V gave up 4 bases and J gave up 1 base; unmatched junction bases: 5. CDR1 SGHAT and CDR2 FQDESV come from the germline V gene (reference sequence). These sequences were also reported in another study, on T cells in Graves' hyperthyroidism and ophthalmopathy. That source reports: Exclusion of a patient resulted from uncontrolled infection, other autoimmune disease, pregnancy or lactation. Blood shared most expanded thyroid clonotypes above 0.001.

V usage is TRBV11-1 and J usage is TRBJ1-1; 8 bases are shared with TRBD1. This sequence was found in a young woman with Graves disease. This specimen consisted of peripheral blood mononuclear cells (PBMCs), obtained at new diagnosis, from a patient treated with antithyroid drugs. CDR3 bases: TGTGCCAGCAGCTCCGGACAGGGAAGGAACACTGAAGCTTTCTTT. It codes for CASSSGQGRNTEAFF.